The source of this TCR beta chain is a study of blood T cell repertoires in COVID-19. On the study more broadly: Acute-phase and convalescent COVID-19 samples originated in the United States, Italy and Spain.

The study recruited people aged about 18 to 89 years across approximately 24 US areas. The V gene lost 4 bases and the J gene lost 8 bases, with 12 bases spanning the gap. The germline CDR1 and CDR2 sequences are SGHKS and YYEKEE (reference sequence). The CDR3 consists of 13 residues. Measured with immunoSEQ multiplex PCR; TCRdb has only the in-frame clones, and not every one. The sample carries a few hundred thousand clones, roughly 90% recorded once. Sequenced sample: PBMCs or T cells enriched from blood (not recorded which). This sequence originates from a woman between 45 and 65 years old who had recovered from COVID-19. J is TRBJ1-4 and V is TRBV5-5; the D is unclear. CDR3 in amino acids: CASSKGSGEKLFF. The DNA of the CDR3 is TGTGCCAGCAGCAAAGGATCAGGAGAAAAACTGTTTTTT.